A selection of T cell receptor beta chains follows, all from one sample in a study of blood T cell repertoires in COVID-19. The table came from immunoSEQ multiplex PCR; TCRdb's copy has only in-frame clones and leaves some out. The data show 400,000 to 450,000 clones, 85% to 90% seen once. Input material: PBMCs or T cells enriched from blood (not recorded which). The receptors here all came from a young man who had recovered from COVID-19. Each CDR3 is given with its conserved first and last residue. D genes are given only for firm matches. Size is omitted from some rows. Given values are once, few, many or a class for expanded clones.

D: .; V: TRBV5-1; size: .; J: TRBJ2-1; DNA: TGCGCCAGCAGCGTCCCCGACAATGAGCAGTTCTTC; CDR3: CASSVPDNEQFF
D: .; V: TRBV5-1; size: .; J: TRBJ2-3; DNA: TGCGCCAGCAGCTTACCCTCAGGGGCAGATACGCAGTATTTT; CDR3: CASSLPSGADTQYF
D: .; V: TRBV18; size: .; J: TRBJ2-3; DNA: TGTGCCAGCTCACCCGATAGTAACACAGATACGCAGTATTTT; CDR3: CASSPDSNTDTQYF
D: .; V: TRBV9; size: many; J: TRBJ1-1; DNA: TGTGCCAGCACCAGATTACAGGGAAGGATCACTGAAGCTTTCTTT; CDR3: CASTRLQGRITEAFF
D: .; V: TRBV11-3; size: once; J: TRBJ2-1; DNA: TGTGCCAGCAGCTTAGGGGCAGGGTCTTTCAATGAGCAGTTCTTC; CDR3: CASSLGAGSFNEQFF
D: TRBD1; V: TRBV28; size: .; J: TRBJ1-4; DNA: TGTGCCAGCAGTTGGGACAGGGGGTATGAAAAACTGTTTTTT; CDR3: CASSWDRGYEKLFF
D: .; V: TRBV19; size: .; J: TRBJ1-5; DNA: TGTGCCACCCAGCTGGACAGTTTAGGTTATCAGCCCCAGCATTTT; CDR3: CATQLDSLGYQPQHF
D: TRBD2; V: TRBV30; size: .; J: TRBJ2-3; DNA: TGTGCCGTGACTAGCGGGAACACAGATACGCAGTATTTT; CDR3: CAVTSGNTDTQYF
D: .; V: TRBV5-1; size: .; J: TRBJ1-1; DNA: TGCGCCAGCAGCTGGGGCGGAAACACTGAAGCTTTCTTT; CDR3: CASSWGGNTEAFF
D: .; V: TRBV6-5; size: .; J: TRBJ2-7; DNA: TGTGCCAGCACAGGGGTACACTACGAGCAGTACTTC; CDR3: CASTGVHYEQYF
D: TRBD1; V: TRBV27; size: .; J: TRBJ1-2; DNA: TGTGCCAGCAGTTCCACAGGGGGCGCGATGGGCTACACCTTC; CDR3: CASSSTGGAMGYTF
D: TRBD2; V: TRBV10-3; size: .; J: TRBJ2-7; DNA: TGTGCCATCGGATTAGGGACTACTCTGGGCTCCTACGAGCAGTACTTC; CDR3: CAIGLGTTLGSYEQYF
D: TRBD2; V: TRBV15; size: .; J: TRBJ2-5; DNA: TGTGCCACCAGCAGCCTAACAATGACTAGCGGGAGGATGGAGACCCAGTACTTC; CDR3: CATSSLTMTSGRMETQYF
D: .; V: TRBV4-1; size: .; J: TRBJ1-3; DNA: TGCGCCAGCAGCCCGAGATGGGAGGACACCATATATTTT; CDR3: CASSPRWEDTIYF
D: .; V: TRBV4-1; size: .; J: TRBJ1-2; DNA: TGCGCCAGCAGCCAATTCCGGGACAATCCCTTATATGGCTACACCTTC; CDR3: CASSQFRDNPLYGYTF
D: TRBD2; V: TRBV3-1/TRBV3-2; size: .; J: TRBJ2-1; DNA: TGTGCCAGCAGCCTACTAAGGACTAGCGGGAAATTTGAGCAGTTCTTC; CDR3: CASSLLRTSGKFEQFF
D: TRBD1; V: TRBV30; size: .; J: TRBJ1-5; DNA: TGTGCCTGGAGTGGGGGACAGGGAGAGCAGCCCCAGCATTTT; CDR3: CAWSGGQGEQPQHF
D: TRBD1; V: TRBV12-5; size: once; J: TRBJ1-2; DNA: TGTGCTAGTGGTTCCCGGGGGACAGAAAATTACTATGGCTACACCTTC; CDR3: CASGSRGTENYYGYTF
D: .; V: TRBV3-1/TRBV3-2; size: .; J: TRBJ1-1; DNA: TGTGCCAGCAGCTGCGACGATACGGGGAACACTGAAGCTTTCTTT; CDR3: CASSCDDTGNTEAFF
D: .; V: TRBV5-1; size: .; J: TRBJ2-7; DNA: TGCGCCAGCAGCCGGGAGACTGGTGGGGCTTGGGAGCAGTACTTC; CDR3: CASSRETGGAWEQYF
D: TRBD1; V: TRBV28; size: .; J: TRBJ1-5; DNA: TGTGCCAGCAGATCCGGGACAGGGGGTGTTCAGCCCCAGCATTTT; CDR3: CASRSGTGGVQPQHF
D: .; V: TRBV6-2/TRBV6-3; size: .; J: TRBJ2-2; DNA: TGTGCCAGCAGTTTAATGAACACCGGGGAGCTGTTTTTT; CDR3: CASSLMNTGELFF
D: .; V: TRBV19; size: .; J: TRBJ1-2; DNA: TGTGCCAGTAGTATGACAAGAATAGAGAACTATGGCTACACCTTC; CDR3: CASSMTRIENYGYTF
D: TRBD1; V: TRBV28; size: .; J: TRBJ1-1; DNA: TGTGCCAGCAGTTTCAGGACAGGGGGCGAGGGCACTGAAGCTTTCTTT; CDR3: CASSFRTGGEGTEAFF
D: .; V: TRBV4-1; size: .; J: TRBJ1-1; DNA: TGCGCCAGCAGCCAAGGCCAGGGCGCCACTGAAGCTTTCTTT; CDR3: CASSQGQGATEAFF
D: .; V: TRBV7-9; size: .; J: TRBJ1-1; DNA: TGTGCCAGCAGCGCAGGTGGGACGGGGAGGGCTTTCTTT; CDR3: CASSAGGTGRAFF
D: .; V: TRBV28; size: .; J: TRBJ2-1; DNA: TGTGCCAGCAGTACAGGCTACAATGAGCAGTTCTTC; CDR3: CASSTGYNEQFF
D: .; V: TRBV20-1; size: .; J: TRBJ1-1; DNA: TGCAGTGCTATTGGACAAGCTGAAGCTTTCTTT; CDR3: CSAIGQAEAFF
D: .; V: TRBV18; size: .; J: TRBJ2-2; DNA: TGTGCCAGCTCACCCCAGGGGGGAGCGACCGGGGAGCTGTTTTTT; CDR3: CASSPQGGATGELFF
D: .; V: TRBV11-2; size: .; J: TRBJ2-7; DNA: TGTGCCAGCAGCCCACCTAGGGGTTTCTACGAGCAGTACTTC; CDR3: CASSPPRGFYEQYF
D: TRBD2; V: TRBV27; size: .; J: TRBJ2-3; DNA: TGTGCCAGCAGTCCCTCACTAGCGGGAGGTACGCAGTATTTT; CDR3: CASSPSLAGGTQYF
D: .; V: TRBV28; size: .; J: TRBJ2-4; DNA: TGTGCCAGCAGCTTTAAACAGGGTCTCGAGAACATTCAGTACTTC; CDR3: CASSFKQGLENIQYF
D: .; V: TRBV3-1/TRBV3-2; size: .; J: TRBJ1-1; DNA: TGTGCCAGCAGCCAAGATTCAGGGAACACTGAAGCTTTCTTT; CDR3: CASSQDSGNTEAFF
D: TRBD2; V: TRBV4-2; size: .; J: TRBJ2-7; DNA: TGTGCCAGCAGCCAAGTAGTTAGCGGGATTTTGTCCTACGAGCAGTACTTC; CDR3: CASSQVVSGILSYEQYF
D: .; V: TRBV19; size: .; J: TRBJ2-1; DNA: TGTGCCAGTAGTATACAGGGTCTGCAGGTCAATGAGCAGTTCTTC; CDR3: CASSIQGLQVNEQFF
D: .; V: TRBV5-1; size: .; J: TRBJ1-5; DNA: TGCGCCAGCAGCTTGGGGATGGAGAATCAGCCCCAGCATTTT; CDR3: CASSLGMENQPQHF
D: TRBD1; V: TRBV18; size: .; J: TRBJ2-3; DNA: TGTGCCAGCTCACCCCCGACCGGGACAGGGGGCTCGGGTACGCAGTATTTT; CDR3: CASSPPTGTGGSGTQYF
D: .; V: TRBV7-8; size: .; J: TRBJ2-3; DNA: TGTGCCAGCAGCTTAGCGCACAGAACAGATACGCAGTATTTT; CDR3: CASSLAHRTDTQYF
D: TRBD1; V: TRBV7-2; size: .; J: TRBJ2-5; DNA: TGTGCCAGCAGCGGTACCGGGACAGGCAAAAAAGAGACCCAGTACTTC; CDR3: CASSGTGTGKKETQYF
D: TRBD1; V: TRBV5-1; size: .; J: TRBJ2-2; DNA: TGCGCCTCGCGACAGGGGGCGCACACCGGGGAGCTGTTTTTT; CDR3: CASRQGAHTGELFF
D: .; V: TRBV29-1; size: .; J: TRBJ1-1; DNA: TGCAGCGCCCGACCCGTGTATGGAGGCACTGAAGCTTTCTTT; CDR3: CSARPVYGGTEAFF
D: .; V: TRBV4-1; size: .; J: TRBJ2-5; DNA: TGCGCCAGCAGCCAACCTCAACACGGGGGGCTCGAGACCCAGTACTTC; CDR3: CASSQPQHGGLETQYF
D: .; V: TRBV5-8; size: once; J: TRBJ2-1; DNA: TGTGCCAGCAGCGGAACAGGGTTACTAAATGAGCAGTTCTTC; CDR3: CASSGTGLLNEQFF
D: TRBD2; V: TRBV4-1; size: few; J: TRBJ2-1; DNA: TGCGCCAGCAGCCAAGATCGGCGGGAGCGATACAATGAGCAGTTCTTC; CDR3: CASSQDRRERYNEQFF
D: .; V: TRBV30; size: once; J: TRBJ1-1; DNA: TGTGCCTGGGTTCGGACTCCCCCTGACACTGAAGCTTTCTTT; CDR3: CAWVRTPPDTEAFF